This T cell receptor beta chain was recorded in a study of T cells in localized non-small cell lung cancer. General study points: Heterogeneity is still possible, as just one tumor region was sequenced.

This CDR3 comprises 14 residues. Per germline, CDR1 SGDLS and CDR2 YYNGEE. Trimming left V 6 bases short and J 5 bases short, with 17 bases between. Sequencing was performed with immunoSEQ multiplex PCR; in TCRdb, only in-frame clones are kept and a portion is missing. The table includes about 2,300 clones, 25% to 30% detected once. In the case of this clone: Its antigen remains unknown.

This sequence joins TRBV9 and TRBJ1-2; D is possibly TRBD1 (6 bases). Sequencing was performed on normal lung tissue next to the tumor, taken before any cancer treatment. The sequence came from a man aged 35 to 69 with stage I lung adenocarcinoma. CDR3: CASTQGRSVYGYTF. CDR3 coding DNA: TGTGCCAGCACCCAGGGGAGGTCGGTGTATGGCTACACCTTC.